A selection of T cell receptor beta chains follows, all from one sample in a study of blood T cell repertoires in COVID-19. TCRdb's copy holds only in-frame clones and misses some; the assay was immunoSEQ multiplex PCR. The table has under 250,000 clones, around 91% seen once; the top ten hold approximately 3.8%. Sequencing input: PBMCs or T cells enriched from blood (not recorded which). Every receptor here comes from a woman younger than 35 in a cohort exposed to, infected with or recovered from COVID-19 (not recorded which). Both conserved end residues are part of each CDR3. Each record gives: V gene, clone size, D gene, J gene, CDR3 DNA, CDR3 protein. The D gene is left open where the match is weak. The size of a clone is reported for some rows only, either as once, few or many, or as a class for expanded clones.

TRBV10-1,-,TRBD2,TRBJ2-1,TGCGCCAGCAGTGGACCCGGGACTAGCGTTGGTGAGCAGTTCTTC,CASSGPGTSVGEQFF
TRBV29-1,-,TRBD2,TRBJ2-7,TGCAGCGTTGGCCCAGCGGGGGTCACTTACGAGCAGTACTTC,CSVGPAGVTYEQYF
TRBV7-9,-,TRBD1,TRBJ1-2,TGTGCCAGCAGCCTTACAGGGGATGGCTACACCTTC,CASSLTGDGYTF
TRBV5-6,-,TRBD2,TRBJ2-2,TGTGCCAGCAGCTTGGAACTAAAGCGGGGCACCGGGGAGCTGTTTTTT,CASSLELKRGTGELFF
TRBV19,-,-,TRBJ1-2,TGTGCCAGTAGCCTCCCCCCAGGGGTCTATGGCTACACCTTC,CASSLPPGVYGYTF
TRBV11-3,-,-,TRBJ2-5,TGTGCCAGCAGCTTAGCCGGGAACCAAGAGACCCAGTACTTC,CASSLAGNQETQYF
TRBV28,-,TRBD1,TRBJ1-5,TGTGCCAGCAGTACACCAACAGGGGGGCAGCCCCAGCATTTT,CASSTPTGGQPQHF
TRBV9,-,TRBD1,TRBJ2-7,TGTGCCAGCGGGGGACAGCACTCCTACGAGCAGTACTTC,CASGGQHSYEQYF
TRBV27,-,-,TRBJ1-2,TGTGCCAGCAGTTTACTCGAGGGAGAAATCTATGGCTACACCTTC,CASSLLEGEIYGYTF
TRBV7-9,-,-,TRBJ2-5,TGTGCCAGCAGTTACCCCGGGGACCAAGAGACCCAGTACTTC,CASSYPGDQETQYF
TRBV15,-,TRBD1,TRBJ1-4,TGTGCCACCAGCAGAGTTGGGACAGGGGACGAAAAACTGTTTTTT,CATSRVGTGDEKLFF
TRBV18,-,-,TRBJ1-1,TGTGCCAGCTCACCAGGGAGGGATAGTGAAGCTTTCTTT,CASSPGRDSEAFF
TRBV28,-,TRBD1,TRBJ1-2,TGTGCCAGCAGCCCCCCCCGACAGGGATTATATGGCTACACCTTC,CASSPPRQGLYGYTF
TRBV5-1,once,TRBD1,TRBJ2-7,TGCGCCAGCCGGTTCGCCGGGACAGATCACGAGCAGTACTTC,CASRFAGTDHEQYF
TRBV9,-,TRBD2,TRBJ2-2,TGTGCCAGCAGCGGGGACCTAGCGGCCGGGGAGCTGTTTTTT,CASSGDLAAGELFF
TRBV18,-,TRBD1,TRBJ2-3,TGTGCCAGCTCACCGTCGACAGGGGATTCAGATACGCAGTATTTT,CASSPSTGDSDTQYF
TRBV11-1,-,-,TRBJ2-3,TGTGCCAGCACGCTCGGGGGTAGCGGCACAGATACGCAGTATTTT,CASTLGGSGTDTQYF
TRBV7-8,few,TRBD2,TRBJ2-7,TGTGCCAGCAGCTCCGGCCTACTAGCGGGAGCGGCTCGCGAGCAGTACTTC,CASSSGLLAGAAREQYF
TRBV10-3,-,TRBD1,TRBJ1-3,TGTGCCATCAGGACAGGGGTTTACTCTGGAAACACCATATATTTT,CAIRTGVYSGNTIYF
TRBV6-6,-,-,TRBJ2-2,TGTGCCAGCAGTTCCTTGACCGGGGAGCTGTTTTTT,CASSSLTGELFF
TRBV24-1,once,TRBD1,TRBJ2-1,TGTGCCACCCTTCCGGGACAGCCTAGGGATGAGCAGTTCTTC,CATLPGQPRDEQFF
TRBV2,-,TRBD1,TRBJ1-1,TGTGCCAGCAGATGGACAGGGAACACTGAAGCTTTCTTT,CASRWTGNTEAFF
TRBV11-3,-,TRBD2,TRBJ2-7,TGTGCCAGCAGCTTAATCGGGGGAGGGCCCTACGAGCAGTACTTC,CASSLIGGGPYEQYF
TRBV18,few,-,TRBJ1-2,TGTGCCAGCTCCCTGGTTGGAGATGGCTACACCTTC,CASSLVGDGYTF
TRBV19,-,TRBD1,TRBJ2-7,TGTGCCAGCAGTCCGTTAGGGACAGGGGGCTACGAGCAGTACTTC,CASSPLGTGGYEQYF
TRBV10-3,-,-,TRBJ1-2,TGTGCCATCAGTGAGGCCGCCGCGCTTTATGGCTACACCTTC,CAISEAAALYGYTF
TRBV5-1,-,-,TRBJ1-5,TGCGCCAGCAGCCGGATGGGCAGGGCCGATCAGCCCCAGCATTTT,CASSRMGRADQPQHF
TRBV11-2,-,TRBD2,TRBJ2-4,TGTGCCAGCAGAACCCCTAGCGGGGGTACCCTAGCCAAAAACATTCAGTACTTC,CASRTPSGGTLAKNIQYF
TRBV6-1,-,-,TRBJ2-7,TGTGCCAGCAGTGAAGACGGTGGCTCAGGGGCCTACGAGCAGTACTTC,CASSEDGGSGAYEQYF
TRBV7-9,-,TRBD1,TRBJ1-2,TGTGCCAGCAGCTTAGCCCCTACAGGGGCCAGTACCTTC,CASSLAPTGASTF
TRBV3-1/TRBV3-2,-,-,TRBJ1-2,TGTGCCAGCAGCCAAGAGTCGGGGTTAACGACCGGCTACACCTTC,CASSQESGLTTGYTF
TRBV5-1,-,-,TRBJ2-3,TGCGCCAGCAGCTTGGCCGGGAGCACAGATACGCAGTATTTT,CASSLAGSTDTQYF
TRBV30,-,TRBD1,TRBJ1-5,TGTGCCTGGAGCGCAGACAGGGATGATCAGCCCCAGCATTTT,CAWSADRDDQPQHF
TRBV7-9,-,TRBD2,TRBJ2-5,TGTGCCAGCAGCTTAGGGGGACTAGCGGGGGAGGAAGAAACCCAGTACTTC,CASSLGGLAGEEETQYF
TRBV24-1,-,TRBD1,TRBJ2-7,TGTGCCACCAGTATCTTGGACAGGGTTTACGAGCAGTACTTC,CATSILDRVYEQYF